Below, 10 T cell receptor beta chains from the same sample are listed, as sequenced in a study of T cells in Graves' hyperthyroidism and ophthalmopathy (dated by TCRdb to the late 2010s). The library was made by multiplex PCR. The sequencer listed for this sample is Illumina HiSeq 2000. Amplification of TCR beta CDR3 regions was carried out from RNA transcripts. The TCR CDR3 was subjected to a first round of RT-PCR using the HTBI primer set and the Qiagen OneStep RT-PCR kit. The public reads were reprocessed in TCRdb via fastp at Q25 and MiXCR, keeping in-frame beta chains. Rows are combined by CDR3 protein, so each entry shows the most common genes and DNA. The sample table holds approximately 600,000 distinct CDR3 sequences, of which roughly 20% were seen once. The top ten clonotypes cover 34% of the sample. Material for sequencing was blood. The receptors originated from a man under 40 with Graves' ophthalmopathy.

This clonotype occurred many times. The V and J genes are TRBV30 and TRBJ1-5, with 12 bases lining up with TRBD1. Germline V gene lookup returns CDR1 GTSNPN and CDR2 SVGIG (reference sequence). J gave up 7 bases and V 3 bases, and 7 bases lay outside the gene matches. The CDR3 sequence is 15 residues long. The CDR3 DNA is TGTGCCTGGAGGGCCGGGACAGGGGGCAGGCAGCCCCAGCATTTT. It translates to CAWRAGTGGRQPQHF.

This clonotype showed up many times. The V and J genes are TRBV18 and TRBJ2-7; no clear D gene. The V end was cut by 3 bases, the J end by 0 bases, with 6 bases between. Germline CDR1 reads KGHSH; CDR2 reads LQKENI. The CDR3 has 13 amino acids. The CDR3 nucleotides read TGTGCCAGCTCACCTGTCGCCTCCTACGAGCAGTACTTC. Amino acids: CASSPVASYEQYF.

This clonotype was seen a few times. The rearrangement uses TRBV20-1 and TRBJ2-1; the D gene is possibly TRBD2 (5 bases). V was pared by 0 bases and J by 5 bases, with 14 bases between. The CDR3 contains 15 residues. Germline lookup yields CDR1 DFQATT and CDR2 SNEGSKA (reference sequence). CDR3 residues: CSARDGRRTHNEQFF. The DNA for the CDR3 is TGCAGTGCTAGAGATGGTAGGCGGACTCACAATGAGCAGTTCTTC.

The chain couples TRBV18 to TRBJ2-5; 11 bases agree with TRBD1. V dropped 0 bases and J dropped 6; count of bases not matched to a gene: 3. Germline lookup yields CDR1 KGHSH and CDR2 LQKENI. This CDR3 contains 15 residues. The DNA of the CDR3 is TGTGCCAGCTCACCACCTCCGGACAGGGGGCAGACCCAGTACTTC. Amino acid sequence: CASSPPPDRGQTQYF.

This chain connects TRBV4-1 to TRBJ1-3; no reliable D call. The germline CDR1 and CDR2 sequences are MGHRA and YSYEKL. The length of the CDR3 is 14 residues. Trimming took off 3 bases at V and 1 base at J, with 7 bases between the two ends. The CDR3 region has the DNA TGCGCCAGCAGCCAGAGGGATTCTGGAAACACCATATATTTT. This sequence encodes CASSQRDSGNTIYF.

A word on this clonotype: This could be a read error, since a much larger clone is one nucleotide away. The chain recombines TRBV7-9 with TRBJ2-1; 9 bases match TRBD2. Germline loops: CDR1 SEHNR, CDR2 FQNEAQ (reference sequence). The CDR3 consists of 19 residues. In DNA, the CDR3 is TGTGCCAGCAGCTTAGCACAGGGCGGGAGGGGCACCTCCTGCAATGAGCAGTTCTTC. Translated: CASSLAQGGRGTSCNEQFF.

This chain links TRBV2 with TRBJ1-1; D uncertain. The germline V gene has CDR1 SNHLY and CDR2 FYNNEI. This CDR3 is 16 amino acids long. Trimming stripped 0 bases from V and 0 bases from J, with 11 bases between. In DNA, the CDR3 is TGTGCCAGCAGTGAAGCGCTTCGGGAATTGAACACTGAAGCTTTCTTT. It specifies CASSEALRELNTEAFF.

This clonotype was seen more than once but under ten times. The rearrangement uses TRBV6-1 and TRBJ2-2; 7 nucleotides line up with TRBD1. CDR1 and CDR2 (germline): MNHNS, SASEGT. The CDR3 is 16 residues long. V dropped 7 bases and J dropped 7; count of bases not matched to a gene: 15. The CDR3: CASTSPQPRGIGELFF. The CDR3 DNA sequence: TGTGCCAGCACCAGTCCCCAACCCAGGGGGATCGGGGAGCTGTTTTTT.

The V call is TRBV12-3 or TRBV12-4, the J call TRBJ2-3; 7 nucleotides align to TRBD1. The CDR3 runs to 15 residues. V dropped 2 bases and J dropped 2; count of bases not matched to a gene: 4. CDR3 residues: CASSLYGTATDTQYF. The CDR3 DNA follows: TGTGCCAGCAGTTTATATGGGACAGCCACAGATACGCAGTATTTT.

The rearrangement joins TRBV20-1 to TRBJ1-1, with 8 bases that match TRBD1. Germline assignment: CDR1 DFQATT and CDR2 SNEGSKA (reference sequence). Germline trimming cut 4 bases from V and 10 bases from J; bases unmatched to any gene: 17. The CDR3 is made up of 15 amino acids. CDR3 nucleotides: TGCAGTGCTACGGACAGGGTGGTAGGAGGAGTGCCAGCTTTCTTT. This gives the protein CSATDRVVGGVPAFF.